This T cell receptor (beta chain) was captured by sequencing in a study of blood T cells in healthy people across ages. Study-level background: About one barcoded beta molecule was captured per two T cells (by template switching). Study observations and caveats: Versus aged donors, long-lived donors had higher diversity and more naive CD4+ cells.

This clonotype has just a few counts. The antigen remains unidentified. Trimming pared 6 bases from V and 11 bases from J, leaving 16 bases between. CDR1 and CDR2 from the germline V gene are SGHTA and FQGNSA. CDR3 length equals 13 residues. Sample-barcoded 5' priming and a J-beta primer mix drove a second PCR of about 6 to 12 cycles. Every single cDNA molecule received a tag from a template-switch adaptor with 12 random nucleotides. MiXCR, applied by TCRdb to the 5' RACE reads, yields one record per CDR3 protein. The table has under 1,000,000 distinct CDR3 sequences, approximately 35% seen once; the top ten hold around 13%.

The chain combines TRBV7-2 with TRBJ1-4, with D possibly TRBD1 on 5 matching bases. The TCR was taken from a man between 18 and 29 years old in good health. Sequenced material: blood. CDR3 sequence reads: CASSGQGADKLFF. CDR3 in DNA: TGTGCCAGCAGTGGGCAGGGTGCAGACAAACTGTTTTTT.